The following is a TCR beta chain sequence with its context. TCRdb re-analysed the RT-PCR reads in MiXCR, keeping a single row per CDR3 protein. The repertoire holds about 540,000 distinct CDR3 sequences, with roughly 25% as singletons. This CDR3 is 16 amino acids long. With 5 bases clipped from V and 4 bases from J, the junction kept 10 bases outside the gene matches. Germline values: CDR1 SGHVS, CDR2 FQNEAQ. The data derive from a study of response to subunit inactivated influenza vaccine. The same specimen was also included in a second study, on T cells expressing NK-cell markers. In that study: Generation of TCR beta cDNA was performed by 5'RACE template switching incorporating UMIs. Underlying the TCR beta repertoires were sorted CD3+CD56+NKG2C+, CD3+CD56+NKG2C- and CD3+CD56-NKG2C+ T cells. Among CD8+ T cells from five or six donors, dominant NKG2C+ clonotypes accounted for 1.0-7.0%. Once again these clonotypes came out on top in the CD3+CD56-NKG2C+ fraction of a few donors.

The specimen comprised CD4+ T cells sorted from PBMCs, sampled roughly 13 days after vaccination. The chain carries TRBV7-8 and TRBJ2-2; 7 bases fit TRBD1. The clonotype was recovered from a man aged 50 to 60 who received an inactivated influenza vaccine. The CDR3 sequence is CASSKAGTEITGELFF. As DNA, the CDR3 is TGTGCCAGCAGCAAAGCCGGGACAGAAATCACCGGGGAGCTGTTTTTT.